The rows below give T cell receptor beta chains drawn from one sample of a study of blood T cell repertoires in COVID-19. TCRdb's table, derived via immunoSEQ multiplex PCR, lists solely in-frame clones and lacks some. The sample has about 39,000 clones; 80% to 90% are singletons. The source material was peripheral blood. Receptor source: a man between 45 and 60 years old with active or convalescent COVID-19. CDR3s include the opening cysteine and the closing phenylalanine or tryptophan. The D gene is left open where the match is weak. A row's size may be missing; if present it is once, few, many or a size class.

len	v_gene	d_gene	abundance	j_gene	CDR3nt	CDR3aa
14	TRBV5-1	TRBD2	NA	TRBJ2-5	TGCGCCAGCAGCAGGGAGGGGTCATGGGAGACCCAGTACTTC	CASSREGSWETQYF
13	TRBV6-5	NA	NA	TRBJ1-6	TGTGCCAGCAGGGGACATGGGAACTCACCCCTCCACTTT	CASRGHGNSPLHF
14	TRBV27	NA	NA	TRBJ2-7	TGTGCCAGCGGCTCGCCTGGGCTTTCCTACGAGCAGTACTTC	CASGSPGLSYEQYF
16	TRBV6-1	NA	NA	TRBJ2-3	TGTGCCAGCAGTGAATCGCCAGGGATGGGCGCAGATACGCAGTATTTT	CASSESPGMGADTQYF
15	TRBV7-2	TRBD1	NA	TRBJ1-5	TGTGCCAGCACAACAGGGGGTTATAGCAATCAGCCCCAGCATTTT	CASTTGGYSNQPQHF
16	TRBV28	TRBD2	NA	TRBJ2-7	TGTGCCAGCAGTTTACTTGGCGGGAGGCCCTCCTACGAGCAGTACTTC	CASSLLGGRPSYEQYF
17	TRBV2	TRBD1	NA	TRBJ1-6	TGTGCCAGCAAACACCCCCCAGGGGGCGCATGGAATTCACCCCTCCACTTT	CASKHPPGGAWNSPLHF
14	TRBV27	NA	NA	TRBJ1-1	TGTGCCAGCAGTCACCCCTATTCGAACACTGAAGCTTTCTTT	CASSHPYSNTEAFF
17	TRBV28	TRBD1	NA	TRBJ1-1	TGTGCCAGCATTTCTGGGGTGGGAGAAACCACGGGACAGCGGGCTTTCTTT	CASISGVGETTGQRAFF
15	TRBV9	NA	NA	TRBJ2-3	TGTGCCAGCAGCGTAGCTAGTAGAAGTACAGATACGCAGTATTTT	CASSVASRSTDTQYF
16	TRBV27	NA	NA	TRBJ1-5	TGTGCCAGCAGTTTACGGGGGGCAGTTGGCAATCAGCCCCAGCATTTT	CASSLRGAVGNQPQHF
14	TRBV27	NA	NA	TRBJ1-4	TGTGCCAGCAGTTATGGCATTTTTAATGAAAAACTGTTTTTT	CASSYGIFNEKLFF
12	TRBV7-8	NA	NA	TRBJ1-6	TGTGCCAGCAGCTTAGCAGCCTCACCCCTCCACTTT	CASSLAASPLHF
15	TRBV19	NA	NA	TRBJ1-1	TGTGCCAGTAGTGCCTCCCTGACAGCGAACACTGAAGCTTTCTTT	CASSASLTANTEAFF
17	TRBV5-1	TRBD2	NA	TRBJ2-1	TGCGCCAGCAGCCGGGCCCTCGGTAGCGGGTCATACAATGAGCAGTTCTTC	CASSRALGSGSYNEQFF
12	TRBV28	NA	NA	TRBJ2-2	TGTGCCAGCAGTCCACCGGCCGGGGAGCTGTTTTTT	CASSPPAGELFF
11	TRBV19	NA	NA	TRBJ2-1	TGTGCCACCAGTATCGACTATGAGCAGTTCTTC	CATSIDYEQFF
18	TRBV5-1	TRBD2	NA	TRBJ2-5	TGCGCCAGCAGCTTGGGACTAGCGGGAAAGAAGTACCAAGAGACCCAGTACTTC	CASSLGLAGKKYQETQYF
16	TRBV7-3	TRBD2	NA	TRBJ2-1	TGTGCCAGCAGCTCCGCTAGCGGGAGGGGGTACAATGAGCAGTTCTTC	CASSSASGRGYNEQFF
14	TRBV7-2	NA	NA	TRBJ1-6	TGTGCCAGCAGCTTAGCTAGAGATAATTCACCCCTCCACTTT	CASSLARDNSPLHF
15	TRBV5-4	NA	NA	TRBJ2-1	TGTGCCAGCAGCCTATCCGGCGGCTTAGACAATGAGCAGTTCTTC	CASSLSGGLDNEQFF
16	TRBV7-2	TRBD1	NA	TRBJ1-2	TGTGCCAGCAGCCCCCGCGGAGGGGGCGCAGGTTATGGCTACACCTTC	CASSPRGGGAGYGYTF
13	TRBV14	NA	NA	TRBJ1-1	TGTGCCAGCAGCCAACTGCGGGCCACTGAAGCTTTCTTT	CASSQLRATEAFF
17	TRBV28	TRBD1	NA	TRBJ1-2	TGTGCCAGCAGTTCCGGACAGGGGGCGGTTGGACCCTATGGCTACACCTTC	CASSSGQGAVGPYGYTF
13	TRBV30	TRBD1	NA	TRBJ1-1	TGTGCCTGGAGTGGGGACAGGGGCCCTGAAGCTTTCTTT	CAWSGDRGPEAFF
19	TRBV19	NA	NA	TRBJ1-5	TGTGCCAGTAGTATTTGGCCGTTGTCGACAGGCTATAGCAATCAGCCCCAGCATTTT	CASSIWPLSTGYSNQPQHF
12	TRBV28	NA	once	TRBJ1-2	TGTGCCAGCAGTTTGCGGCTCTATGGCTACACCTTC	CASSLRLYGYTF
13	TRBV11-2	NA	NA	TRBJ2-7	TGTGCCACCTTCACGACAGGCTCCTACGAGCAGTACTTC	CATFTTGSYEQYF
12	TRBV19	NA	once	TRBJ1-2	TGTGCCAGTAGTAAAATAGATCATGGCTACACCTTC	CASSKIDHGYTF
15	TRBV11-2	NA	few	TRBJ2-3	TGTGCCAGCAGCTTAGGGGGGGTCGGAGCAGATACGCAGTATTTT	CASSLGGVGADTQYF
16	TRBV18	NA	NA	TRBJ2-3	TGTGCCAGCTCACCCTCGCCCCACACAGGGATAGATACGCAGTATTTT	CASSPSPHTGIDTQYF
18	TRBV7-9	TRBD2	once	TRBJ2-1	TGTGCCAGCAGCCCCGGACTAGCGGGAGACCGCTCCTACAATGAGCAGTTCTTC	CASSPGLAGDRSYNEQFF
15	TRBV20-1	TRBD2	once	TRBJ2-7	TGCAGTGCTAGTGATCCAGGGAGGGGTGAGTACGAGCAGTACTTC	CSASDPGRGEYEQYF
13	TRBV15	NA	NA	TRBJ2-2	TGTGCCACCAGCAGGCAGGGTTCCGGGGAGCTGTTTTTT	CATSRQGSGELFF
17	TRBV4-1	TRBD2	NA	TRBJ2-3	TGCGCCAGCAGCCGGGGAGGGCCAGACCGGGGCACAGATACGCAGTATTTT	CASSRGGPDRGTDTQYF
18	TRBV27	TRBD1	NA	TRBJ1-6	TGTGCCAGCAGTTTAGCCTTCAGGGGGATATCCTATAATTCACCCCTCCACTTT	CASSLAFRGISYNSPLHF
11	TRBV20-1	NA	once	TRBJ2-1	TGCAGTGCTCCTCCCCTCAATGAGCAGTTCTTC	CSAPPLNEQFF
16	TRBV5-1	TRBD1	NA	TRBJ2-3	TGCGCCAGCAGACCCGGGACAGGGGGAGTAGAAGATACGCAGTATTTT	CASRPGTGGVEDTQYF
16	TRBV7-9	TRBD2	few	TRBJ2-5	TGTGCCAGCAGGCGGACTAGCGGGGGGGCAGGAGAGACCCAGTACTTC	CASRRTSGGAGETQYF
15	TRBV28	NA	few	TRBJ1-1	TGTGCCAGCAGTTTATCCCTCCTCGGGAACACTGAAGCTTTCTTT	CASSLSLLGNTEAFF
14	TRBV25-1	NA	NA	TRBJ2-1	TGTGCCAGCACCGTGGAGGGTGTCTACAATGAGCAGTTCTTC	CASTVEGVYNEQFF
15	TRBV28	NA	once	TRBJ1-5	TGTGCCAGCTCTACCCCGTCCCATAGCAATCAGCCCCAGCATTTT	CASSTPSHSNQPQHF
18	TRBV7-2	TRBD2	NA	TRBJ2-1	TGTGCCAGCAGCTACCACTCCGGGACTAGCGGGCTCTACAATGAGCAGTTCTTC	CASSYHSGTSGLYNEQFF
17	TRBV7-8	NA	few	TRBJ1-5	TGTGCCAGCAGCTTAGACTCGGGGGGCTGGAGCAATCAGCCCCAGCATTTT	CASSLDSGGWSNQPQHF